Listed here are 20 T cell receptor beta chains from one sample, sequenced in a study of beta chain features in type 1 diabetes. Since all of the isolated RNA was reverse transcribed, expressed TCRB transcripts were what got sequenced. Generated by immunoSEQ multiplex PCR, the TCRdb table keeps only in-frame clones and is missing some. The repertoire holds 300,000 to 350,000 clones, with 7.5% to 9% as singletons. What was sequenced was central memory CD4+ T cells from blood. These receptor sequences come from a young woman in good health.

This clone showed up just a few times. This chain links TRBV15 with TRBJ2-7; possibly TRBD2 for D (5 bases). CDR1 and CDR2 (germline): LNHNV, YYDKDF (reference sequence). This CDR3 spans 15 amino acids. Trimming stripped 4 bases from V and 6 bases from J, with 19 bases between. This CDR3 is CATSTPRAQRSEQYF. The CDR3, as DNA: TGTGCCACCAGCACTCCGAGGGCCCAACGATCCGAGCAGTACTTC. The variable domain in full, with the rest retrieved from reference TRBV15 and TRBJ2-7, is DAMVIQNPRYQVTQFGKPVTLSCSQTLNHNVMYWYQQKSSQAPKLLFHYYDKDFNNEADTPDNFQSRRPNTSFCFLDIRSPGLGDTAMYLCATSTPRAQRSEQYFGPGTRLTVT.

The DNA of the CDR3 is TGTGCCAGCAGTTTAAGACAGGGGGCGCGACTTCAGCCCCAGCATTTT. Translating it yields CASSLRQGARLQPQHF. This rearrangement joins TRBV28 to TRBJ1-5; 10 bases are a match to TRBD1. In germline, CDR1 is MDHEN, CDR2 SYDVKM. The CDR3 is 16 residues long. J was trimmed by 6 bases and V by 2 bases; bases with no gene match: 7.

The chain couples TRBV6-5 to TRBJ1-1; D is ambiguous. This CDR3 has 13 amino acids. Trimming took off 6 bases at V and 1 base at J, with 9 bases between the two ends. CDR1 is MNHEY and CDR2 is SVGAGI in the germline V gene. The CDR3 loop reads CASSLDRNTEAFF. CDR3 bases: TGTGCCAGCAGCCTTGATCGGAACACTGAAGCTTTCTTT.

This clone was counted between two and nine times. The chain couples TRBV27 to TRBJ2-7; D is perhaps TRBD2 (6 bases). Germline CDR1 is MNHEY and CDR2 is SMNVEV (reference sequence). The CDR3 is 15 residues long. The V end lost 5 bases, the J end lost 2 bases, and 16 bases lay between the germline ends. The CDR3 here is CASSRDSMGAYEQYF. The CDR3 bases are TGTGCCAGCAGTAGGGACTCCATGGGGGCCTACGAGCAGTACTTC.

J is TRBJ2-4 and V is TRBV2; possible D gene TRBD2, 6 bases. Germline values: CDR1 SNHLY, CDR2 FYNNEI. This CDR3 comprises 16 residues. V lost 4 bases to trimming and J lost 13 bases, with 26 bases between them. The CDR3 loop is CASSVERRDSGTRQYF. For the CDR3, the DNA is TGTGCCAGCAGTGTTGAGAGGCGGGACTCCGGTACGAGGCAGTACTTC.

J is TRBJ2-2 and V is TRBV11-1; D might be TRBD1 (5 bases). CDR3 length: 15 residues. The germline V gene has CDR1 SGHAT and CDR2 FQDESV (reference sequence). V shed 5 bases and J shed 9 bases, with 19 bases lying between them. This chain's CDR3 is CASSPRQGIRRELFF. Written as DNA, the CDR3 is TGTGCCAGCAGCCCCCGGCAGGGCATTCGCCGGGAGCTGTTTTTT.

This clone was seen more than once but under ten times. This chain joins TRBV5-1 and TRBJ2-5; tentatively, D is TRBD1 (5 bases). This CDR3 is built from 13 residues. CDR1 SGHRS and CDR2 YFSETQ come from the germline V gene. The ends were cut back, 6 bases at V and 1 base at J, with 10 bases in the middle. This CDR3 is CASKTDIQETQYF. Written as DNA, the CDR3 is TGCGCCAGCAAGACAGATATCCAAGAGACCCAGTACTTC.

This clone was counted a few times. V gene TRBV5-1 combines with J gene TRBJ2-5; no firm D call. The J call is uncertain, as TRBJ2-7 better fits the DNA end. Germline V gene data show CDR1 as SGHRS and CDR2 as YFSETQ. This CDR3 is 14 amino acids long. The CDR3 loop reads CASSLGDTIYEQYF. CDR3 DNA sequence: TGCGCCAGCAGCTTGGGAGACACCATCTACGAGCAGTACTTC.

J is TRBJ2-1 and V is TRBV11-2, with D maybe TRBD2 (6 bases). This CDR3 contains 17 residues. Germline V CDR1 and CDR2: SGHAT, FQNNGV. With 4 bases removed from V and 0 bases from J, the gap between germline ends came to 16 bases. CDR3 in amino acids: CASSSLGLRSSYNEQFF. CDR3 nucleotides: TGTGCCAGCAGCTCACTGGGACTTCGGAGCTCCTACAATGAGCAGTTCTTC.

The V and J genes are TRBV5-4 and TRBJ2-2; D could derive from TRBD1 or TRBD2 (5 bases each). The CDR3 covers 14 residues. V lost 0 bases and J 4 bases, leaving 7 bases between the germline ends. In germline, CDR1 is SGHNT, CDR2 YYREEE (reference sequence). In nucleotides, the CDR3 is TGTGCCAGCAGCTTGGTCGGGACCACCGGGGAGCTGTTTTTT. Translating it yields CASSLVGTTGELFF. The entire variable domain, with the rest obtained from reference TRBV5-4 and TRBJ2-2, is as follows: ETGVTQSPTHLIKTRGQQVTLRCSSQSGHNTVSWYQQALGQGPQFIFQYYREEENGRGNFPPRFSGLQFPNYSSELNVNALELDDSALYLCASSLVGTTGELFFGEGSRLTVL.

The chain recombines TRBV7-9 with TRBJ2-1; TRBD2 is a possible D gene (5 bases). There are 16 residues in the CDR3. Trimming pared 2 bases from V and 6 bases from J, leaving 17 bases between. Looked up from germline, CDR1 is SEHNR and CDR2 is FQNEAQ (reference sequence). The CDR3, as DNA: TGTGCCAGCAGCTTATCTAGCTCTACAGTCCTCAATGAGCAGTTCTTC. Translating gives CASSLSSSTVLNEQFF.

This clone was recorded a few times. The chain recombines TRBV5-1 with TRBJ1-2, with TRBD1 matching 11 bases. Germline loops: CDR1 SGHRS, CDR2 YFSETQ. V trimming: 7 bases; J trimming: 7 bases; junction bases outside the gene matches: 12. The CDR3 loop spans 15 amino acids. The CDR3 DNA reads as TGCGCCAGCGCCAATCCCGGGACAGGGGGTGCTGGCTACACCTTC. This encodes CASANPGTGGAGYTF.

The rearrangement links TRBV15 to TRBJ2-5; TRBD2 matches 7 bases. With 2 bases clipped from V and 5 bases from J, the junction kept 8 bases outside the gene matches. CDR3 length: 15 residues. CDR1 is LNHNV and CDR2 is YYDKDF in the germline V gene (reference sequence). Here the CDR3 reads CATSRIPTSRETQYF. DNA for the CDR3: TGTGCCACCAGCAGAATACCGACTAGCCGGGAGACCCAGTACTTC. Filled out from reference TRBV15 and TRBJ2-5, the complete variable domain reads DAMVIQNPRYQVTQFGKPVTLSCSQTLNHNVMYWYQQKSSQAPKLLFHYYDKDFNNEADTPDNFQSRRPNTSFCFLDIRSPGLGDTAMYLCATSRIPTSRETQYFGPGTRLLVL.

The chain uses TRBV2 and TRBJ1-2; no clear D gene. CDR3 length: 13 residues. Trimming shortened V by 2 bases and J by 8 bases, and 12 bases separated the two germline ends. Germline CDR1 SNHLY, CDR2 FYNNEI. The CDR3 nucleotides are TGTGCCAGCAGTGAAACAACCGACTTGGGCTACACCTTC. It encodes CASSETTDLGYTF.

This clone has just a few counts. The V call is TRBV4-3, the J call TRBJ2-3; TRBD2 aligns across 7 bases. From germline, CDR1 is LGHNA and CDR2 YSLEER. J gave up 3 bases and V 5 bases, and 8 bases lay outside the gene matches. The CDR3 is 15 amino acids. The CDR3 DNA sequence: TGCGCCAGCAGCTGGGGGGGAGGTGTTACAGATACGCAGTATTTT. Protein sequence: CASSWGGGVTDTQYF.

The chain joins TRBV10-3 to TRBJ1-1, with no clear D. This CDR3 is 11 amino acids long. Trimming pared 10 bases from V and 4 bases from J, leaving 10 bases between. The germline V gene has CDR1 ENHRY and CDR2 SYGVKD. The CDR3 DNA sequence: TGTGCCAGCATTTTTAGCACTGAAGCTTTCTTT. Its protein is CASIFSTEAFF.

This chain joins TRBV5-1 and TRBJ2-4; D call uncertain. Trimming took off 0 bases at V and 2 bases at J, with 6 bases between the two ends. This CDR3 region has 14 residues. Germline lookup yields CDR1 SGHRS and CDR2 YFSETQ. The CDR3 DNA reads TGCGCCAGCAGCTTGGGGACGACCAAAAACATTCAGTACTTC. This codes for CASSLGTTKNIQYF.

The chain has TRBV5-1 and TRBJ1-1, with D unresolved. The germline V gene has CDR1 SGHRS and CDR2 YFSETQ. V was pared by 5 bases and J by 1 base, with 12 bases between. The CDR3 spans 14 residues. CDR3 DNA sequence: TGCGCCAGCAGTCCAAGCCGACAGAACACTGAAGCTTTCTTT. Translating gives CASSPSRQNTEAFF.

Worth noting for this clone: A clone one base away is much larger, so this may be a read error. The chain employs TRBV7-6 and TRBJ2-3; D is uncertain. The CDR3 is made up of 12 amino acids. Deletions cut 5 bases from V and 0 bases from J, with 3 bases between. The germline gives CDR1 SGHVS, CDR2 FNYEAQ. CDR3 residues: CASSRSTDTQYF. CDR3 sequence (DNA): TGTGCCAGCAGCCGTAGCACAGATACGCAGTATTTT.

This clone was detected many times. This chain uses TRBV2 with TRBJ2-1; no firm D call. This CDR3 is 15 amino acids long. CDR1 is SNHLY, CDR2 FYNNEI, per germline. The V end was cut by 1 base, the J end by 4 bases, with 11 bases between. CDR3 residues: CASSEVTPAYNEQFF. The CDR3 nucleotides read TGTGCCAGCAGTGAAGTGACTCCCGCTTACAATGAGCAGTTCTTC. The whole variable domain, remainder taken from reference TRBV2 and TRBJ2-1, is EPEVTQTPSHQVTQMGQEVILRCVPISNHLYFYWYRQILGQKVEFLVSFYNNEISEKSEIFDDQFSVERPDGSNFTLKIRSTKLEDSAMYFCASSEVTPAYNEQFFGPGTRLTVL.